One TCR beta chain is described in this entry. The sample originates from a study of blood T cell repertoires in COVID-19. Trimming left V 3 bases short and J 2 bases short, with 10 bases between. CDR3 length equals 14 residues. Germline V CDR1 and CDR2: LNHDA, SQIVND (reference sequence). The repertoire was sequenced with immunoSEQ multiplex PCR; TCRdb's copy has only in-frame clones and lacks some. The repertoire has some 140,000 clones, roughly 80% of them found once; the top ten carry 25% to 30%. The chain joins TRBV19 to TRBJ2-5; TRBD1 might be the D (5 bases). This sequence was found in a woman aged 60-75 years with acute or convalescent COVID-19. Input material: peripheral blood. Written as DNA, the CDR3 is TGTGCCAGTAGTATCACGCAGGGTCAAGAGACCCAGTACTTC. Protein: CASSITQGQETQYF.